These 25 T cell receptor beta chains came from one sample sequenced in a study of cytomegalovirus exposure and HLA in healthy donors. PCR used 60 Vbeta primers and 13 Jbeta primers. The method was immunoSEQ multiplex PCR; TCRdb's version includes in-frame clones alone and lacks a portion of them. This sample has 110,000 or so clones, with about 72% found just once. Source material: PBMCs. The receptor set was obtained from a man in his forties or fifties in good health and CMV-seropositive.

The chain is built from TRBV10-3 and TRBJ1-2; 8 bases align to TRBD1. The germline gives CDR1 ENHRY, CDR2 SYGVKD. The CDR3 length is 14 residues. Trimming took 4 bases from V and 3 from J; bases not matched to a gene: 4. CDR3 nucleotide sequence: TGTGCCATCAGTGGCCCGGACAGGGACTATGGCTACACCTTC. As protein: CAISGPDRDYGYTF.

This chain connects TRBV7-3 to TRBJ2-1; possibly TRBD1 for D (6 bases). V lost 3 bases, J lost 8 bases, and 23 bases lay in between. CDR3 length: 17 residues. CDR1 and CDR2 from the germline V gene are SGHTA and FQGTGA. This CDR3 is CASSLAPGQSTKHEQFF. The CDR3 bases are TGTGCCAGCAGCTTGGCCCCTGGACAGAGTACAAAACATGAGCAGTTCTTC.

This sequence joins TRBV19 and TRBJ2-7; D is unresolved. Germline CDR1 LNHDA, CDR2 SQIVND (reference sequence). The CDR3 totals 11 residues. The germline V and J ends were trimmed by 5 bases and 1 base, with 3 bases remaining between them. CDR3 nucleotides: TGTGCCAGTAGTTCGTCCTACGAGCAGTACTTC. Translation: CASSSSYEQYF.

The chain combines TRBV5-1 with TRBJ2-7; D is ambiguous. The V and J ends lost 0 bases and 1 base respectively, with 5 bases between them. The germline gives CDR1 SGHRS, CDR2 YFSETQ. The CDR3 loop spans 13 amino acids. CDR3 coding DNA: TGCGCCAGCAGCTTGGCCGTTTCCTACGAGCAGTACTTC. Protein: CASSLAVSYEQYF.

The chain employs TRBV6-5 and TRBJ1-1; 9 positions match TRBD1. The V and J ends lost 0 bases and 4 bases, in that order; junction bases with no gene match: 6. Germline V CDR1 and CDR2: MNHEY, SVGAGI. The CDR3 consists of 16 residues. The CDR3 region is CASSYSSTGGVTEAFF. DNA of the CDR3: TGTGCCAGCAGTTACTCCTCGACAGGGGGTGTCACTGAAGCTTTCTTT.

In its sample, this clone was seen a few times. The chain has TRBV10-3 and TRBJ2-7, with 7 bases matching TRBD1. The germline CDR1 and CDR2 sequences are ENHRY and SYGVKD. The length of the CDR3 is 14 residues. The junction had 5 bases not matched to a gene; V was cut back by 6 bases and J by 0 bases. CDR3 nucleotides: TGTGCCATCAGGGAATGGGACAGCTCCTACGAGCAGTACTTC. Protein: CAIREWDSSYEQYF.

The CDR3 nucleotides are TGTGCCAGCTGTCAGGCCCAAGAGACCCAGTACTTC. It is translated as CASCQAQETQYF. The chain is built from TRBV2 and TRBJ2-5; D is uncertain. V lost 8 bases, J lost 1 base, and 8 bases lay in between. The length of the CDR3 is 12 residues. Germline V gene sequence: CDR1 SNHLY, CDR2 FYNNEI.

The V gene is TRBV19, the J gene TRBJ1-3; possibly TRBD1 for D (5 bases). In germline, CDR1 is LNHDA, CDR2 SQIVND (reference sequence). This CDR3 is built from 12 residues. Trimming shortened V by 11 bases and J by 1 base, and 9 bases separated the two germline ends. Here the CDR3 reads CAVQGSGNTIYF. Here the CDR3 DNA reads TGTGCCGTCCAGGGTTCTGGAAACACCATATATTTT. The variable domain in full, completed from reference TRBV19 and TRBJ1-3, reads DGGITQSPKYLFRKEGQNVTLSCEQNLNHDAMYWYRQDPGQGLRLIYYSQIVNDFQKGDIAEGYSVSREKKESFPLTVTSAQKNPTAFYLCAVQGSGNTIYFGEGSWLTVV.

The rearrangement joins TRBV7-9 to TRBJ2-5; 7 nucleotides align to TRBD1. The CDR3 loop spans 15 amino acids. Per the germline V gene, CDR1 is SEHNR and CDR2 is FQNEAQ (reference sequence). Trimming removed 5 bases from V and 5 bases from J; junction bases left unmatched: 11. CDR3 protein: CASSQSRQGFETQYF. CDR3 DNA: TGTGCCAGCAGCCAAAGTCGACAGGGCTTCGAGACCCAGTACTTC.

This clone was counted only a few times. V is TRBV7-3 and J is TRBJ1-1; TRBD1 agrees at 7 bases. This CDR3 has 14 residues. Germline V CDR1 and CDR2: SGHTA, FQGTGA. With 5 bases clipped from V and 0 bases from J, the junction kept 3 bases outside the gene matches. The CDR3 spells CASSRQGMNTEAFF. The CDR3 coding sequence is TGTGCCAGCAGCCGACAGGGTATGAACACTGAAGCTTTCTTT. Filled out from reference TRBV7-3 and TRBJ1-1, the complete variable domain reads GAGVSQTPSNKVTEKGKYVELRCDPISGHTALYWYRQSLGQGPEFLIYFQGTGAADDSGLPNDRFFAVRPEGSVSTLKIQRTERGDSAVYLCASSRQGMNTEAFFGQGTRLTVV.

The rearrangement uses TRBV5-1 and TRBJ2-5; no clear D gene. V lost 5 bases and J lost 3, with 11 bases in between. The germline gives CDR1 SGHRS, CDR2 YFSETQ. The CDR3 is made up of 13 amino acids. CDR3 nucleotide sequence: TGCGCCAGCAGTGAGAATGTTAAAGAGACCCAGTACTTC. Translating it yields CASSENVKETQYF.

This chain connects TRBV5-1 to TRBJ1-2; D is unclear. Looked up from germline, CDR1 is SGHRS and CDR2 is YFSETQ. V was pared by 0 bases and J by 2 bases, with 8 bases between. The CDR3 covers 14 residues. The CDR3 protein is CASSLEAENYGYTF. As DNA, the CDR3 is TGCGCCAGCAGCTTGGAAGCTGAAAACTATGGCTACACCTTC.

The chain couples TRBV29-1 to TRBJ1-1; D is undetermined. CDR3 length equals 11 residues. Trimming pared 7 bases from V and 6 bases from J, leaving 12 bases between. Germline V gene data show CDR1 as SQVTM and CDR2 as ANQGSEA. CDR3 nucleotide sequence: TGCAGCGCCATACTAACTGCTGAAGCTTTCTTT. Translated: CSAILTAEAFF.

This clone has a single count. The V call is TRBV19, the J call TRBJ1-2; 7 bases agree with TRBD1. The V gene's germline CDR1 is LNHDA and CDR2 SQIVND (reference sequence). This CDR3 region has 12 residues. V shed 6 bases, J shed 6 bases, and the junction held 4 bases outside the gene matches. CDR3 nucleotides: TGTGCCAGTAGGACAGGGATTGATGGCTACACCTTC. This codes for CASRTGIDGYTF.

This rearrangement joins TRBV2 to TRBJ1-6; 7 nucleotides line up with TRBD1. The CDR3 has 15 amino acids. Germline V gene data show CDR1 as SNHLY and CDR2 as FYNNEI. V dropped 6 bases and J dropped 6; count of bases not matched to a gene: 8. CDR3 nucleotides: TGTGCCAGCAGAGCTGGGAACAGGGGTAATTCACCCCTCCACTTT. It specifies CASRAGNRGNSPLHF.

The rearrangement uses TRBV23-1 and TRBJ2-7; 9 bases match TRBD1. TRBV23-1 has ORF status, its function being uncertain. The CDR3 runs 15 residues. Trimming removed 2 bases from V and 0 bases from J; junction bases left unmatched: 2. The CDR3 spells CASSQLGQGSYEQYF. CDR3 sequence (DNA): TGCGCCAGCAGTCAACTGGGACAGGGCTCCTACGAGCAGTACTTC.

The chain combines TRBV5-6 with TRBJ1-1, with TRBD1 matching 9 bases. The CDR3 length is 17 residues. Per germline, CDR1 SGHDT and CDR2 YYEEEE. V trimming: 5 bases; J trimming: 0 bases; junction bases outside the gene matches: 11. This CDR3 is CASRRGDREVVNTEAFF. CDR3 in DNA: TGTGCCAGCAGACGAGGGGACAGGGAGGTGGTGAACACTGAAGCTTTCTTT.

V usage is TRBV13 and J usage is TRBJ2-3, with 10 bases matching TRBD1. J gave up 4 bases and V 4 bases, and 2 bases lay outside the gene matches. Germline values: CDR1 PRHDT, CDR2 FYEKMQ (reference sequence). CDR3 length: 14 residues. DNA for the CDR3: TGTGCCAGCAGCTCCGGGACAGGGGCAGATACGCAGTATTTT. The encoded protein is CASSSGTGADTQYF.

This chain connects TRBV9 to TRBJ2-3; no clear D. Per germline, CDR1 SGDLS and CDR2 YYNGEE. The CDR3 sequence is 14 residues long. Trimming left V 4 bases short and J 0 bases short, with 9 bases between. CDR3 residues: CASSSQASTDTQYF. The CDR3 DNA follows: TGTGCCAGCAGCTCTCAGGCTAGCACAGATACGCAGTATTTT.

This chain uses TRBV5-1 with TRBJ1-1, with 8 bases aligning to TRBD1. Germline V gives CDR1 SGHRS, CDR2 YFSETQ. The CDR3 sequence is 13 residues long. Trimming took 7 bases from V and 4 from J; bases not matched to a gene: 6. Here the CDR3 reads CASGQGGGTEAFF. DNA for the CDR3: TGCGCCAGCGGACAGGGCGGGGGCACTGAAGCTTTCTTT.

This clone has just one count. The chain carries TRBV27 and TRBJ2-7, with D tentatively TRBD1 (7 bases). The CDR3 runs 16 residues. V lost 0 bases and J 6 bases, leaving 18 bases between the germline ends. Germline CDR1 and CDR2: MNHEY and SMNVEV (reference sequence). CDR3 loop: CASSLSGGRGFVEQYF. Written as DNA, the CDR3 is TGTGCCAGCAGTTTATCGGGAGGCAGGGGGTTTGTCGAGCAGTACTTC.

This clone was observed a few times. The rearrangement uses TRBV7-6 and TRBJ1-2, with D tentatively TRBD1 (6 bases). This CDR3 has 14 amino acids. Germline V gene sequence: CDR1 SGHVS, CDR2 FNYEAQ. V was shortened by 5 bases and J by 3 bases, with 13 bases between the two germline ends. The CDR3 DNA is TGTGCCAGCAGCCCCCTGGGGGCGGACTATGGCTACACCTTC. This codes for CASSPLGADYGYTF.

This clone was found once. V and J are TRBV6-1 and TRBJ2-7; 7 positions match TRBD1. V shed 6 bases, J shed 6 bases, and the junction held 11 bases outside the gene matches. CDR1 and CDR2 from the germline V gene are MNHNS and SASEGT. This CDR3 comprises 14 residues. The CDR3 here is CASSRDSLSGEQYF. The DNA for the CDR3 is TGTGCCAGCAGCCGGGACAGCCTGTCCGGCGAGCAGTACTTC.

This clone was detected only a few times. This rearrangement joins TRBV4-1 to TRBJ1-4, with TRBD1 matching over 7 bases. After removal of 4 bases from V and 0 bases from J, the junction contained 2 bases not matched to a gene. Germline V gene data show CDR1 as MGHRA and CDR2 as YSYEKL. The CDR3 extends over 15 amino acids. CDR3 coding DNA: TGCGCCAGCAGCCCTACAGGGGCAACTAATGAAAAACTGTTTTTT. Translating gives CASSPTGATNEKLFF.

CDR3: CASSFAGRYTEAFF. The CDR3 DNA reads TGTGCCAGCAGTTTCGCGGGGAGGTACACTGAAGCTTTCTTT. The chain uses TRBV28 and TRBJ1-1; the D is unclear. The CDR3 covers 14 residues. V lost 3 bases, J lost 3 bases, and 11 bases lay in between. Looked up from germline, CDR1 is MDHEN and CDR2 is SYDVKM.